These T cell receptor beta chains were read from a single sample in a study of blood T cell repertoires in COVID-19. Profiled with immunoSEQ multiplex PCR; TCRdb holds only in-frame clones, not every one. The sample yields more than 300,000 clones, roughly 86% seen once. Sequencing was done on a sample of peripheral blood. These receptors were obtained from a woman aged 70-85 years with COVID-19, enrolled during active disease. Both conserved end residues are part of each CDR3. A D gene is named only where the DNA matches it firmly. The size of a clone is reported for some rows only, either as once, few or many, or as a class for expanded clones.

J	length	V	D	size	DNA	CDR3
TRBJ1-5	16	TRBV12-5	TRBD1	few	TGTGCTAGTGGTACAGGGACAGGGAATAGCAATCAGCCCCAGCATTTT	CASGTGTGNSNQPQHF
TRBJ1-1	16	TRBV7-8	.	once	TGTGCCAGCAGCTTACTCCCTCAGGGCTCGAACACTGAAGCTTTCTTT	CASSLLPQGSNTEAFF
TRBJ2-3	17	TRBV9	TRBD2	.	TGTGCCAGCAGCCCCACTCCACTGGCGGGGGGGACAGATACGCAGTATTTT	CASSPTPLAGGTDTQYF
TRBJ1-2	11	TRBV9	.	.	TGTGCCAGCAGTCTCGACTATGGCTACACCTTC	CASSLDYGYTF
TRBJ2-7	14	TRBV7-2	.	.	TGTGCCAGCAGCTCCTACAGGGCCAACTACGAGCAGTACTTC	CASSSYRANYEQYF
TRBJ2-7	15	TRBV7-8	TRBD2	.	TGTGCCAGCAGCTTAGTTACTAGCGGAACCTACGAGCAGTACTTC	CASSLVTSGTYEQYF
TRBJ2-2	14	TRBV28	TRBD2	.	TGTCCCCGCCAGCGGGGGGGGTTGACCGGGGAGCTGTTTTTT	CPRQRGGLTGELFF
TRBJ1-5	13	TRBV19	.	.	TGTGCCAGTAGTATAGACGAGAGCCAGCCCCAGCATTTT	CASSIDESQPQHF
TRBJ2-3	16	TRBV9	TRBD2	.	TGTGCCAGCAGCGCTCTAGCGGGGGGGAGCACAGATACGCAGTATTTT	CASSALAGGSTDTQYF
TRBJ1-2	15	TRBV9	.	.	TGTGCCAGCAGCGTAGAGACAGAACAATCTTATGGCTACACCTTC	CASSVETEQSYGYTF
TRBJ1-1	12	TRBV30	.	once	TGTGCCTGGGACGTTGGGAGCACTGAAGCTTTCTTT	CAWDVGSTEAFF
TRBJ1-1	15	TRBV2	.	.	TGTGCCAGCAGTGAGCAAGGGCGGGGGAACACTGAAGCTTTCTTT	CASSEQGRGNTEAFF
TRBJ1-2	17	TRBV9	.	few	TGTGCCAGCAGCAGATTAACAGGACCCTCCAAGGTCTATGGCTACACCTTC	CASSRLTGPSKVYGYTF
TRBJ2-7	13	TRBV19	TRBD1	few	TGTGCCAGTAGTAAGGGACAGTCGCGCGAGCAGTACTTC	CASSKGQSREQYF